This is a list of T cell receptor beta chains from one sample in a study of blood T cells in healthy people across ages. TCRdb reprocessed the 5' RACE reads with MiXCR, giving one entry per CDR3 protein. Of roughly 700,000 distinct CDR3 sequences listed, 49% are singletons. Sequencing was performed on blood. Receptors originate from a woman in her fifties or sixties in good health. Each CDR3 is given without its conserved first and last residue. Fields, in order: D gene, V gene, J gene, clone size, CDR3 protein. The D gene is left open where the match is weak. Part of the rows lack a size; the others show once, few, many or a class for expanded clones.

-	TRBV20-1	TRBJ2-7	-	SAKGTATHYYEQY
TRBD2	TRBV20-1	-	few	SARDSMASGRHIQY
TRBD1	TRBV7-2	TRBJ2-3	few	ASSFDRVDTQY
TRBD1	TRBV9	TRBJ2-1	-	ASSVGQGAGNEQF
TRBD1	TRBV20-1	TRBJ2-2	-	SVGTVISGELF
-	TRBV7-3	TRBJ2-7	few	ASSFNRDNEQY
-	TRBV5-1	TRBJ2-1	few	ASSWQGPNEQF
-	TRBV2	TRBJ1-5	-	ASSIQSNQPQH
-	TRBV13	TRBJ2-3	-	ASSPIRGEQTGTDTQY
TRBD2	TRBV5-5	TRBJ2-7	-	ASSVLAGSTYEQY
-	TRBV3-1	TRBJ2-7	-	ASSQDVASVGEQY
-	TRBV18	TRBJ2-7	few	ASSPGTNSYEQY
TRBD1	TRBV28	TRBJ2-7	-	ASSNPTGQVNYEQY
TRBD1	TRBV10-3	TRBJ2-7	few	AISLRDSSYEQY
TRBD1	TRBV20-1	-	once	SARGPRGQGFHEQY
-	TRBV27	-	-	ASIQGKGAYEQY
-	TRBV29-1	TRBJ1-2	many	SVEGRGRGYGYT
-	TRBV27	TRBJ2-1	few	ASSFPGDYNEQF
-	TRBV7-9	TRBJ2-3	many	ASSSPRADTQY
TRBD2	TRBV3-1	TRBJ2-7	many	ASSQDPGGTYEQY
TRBD1	TRBV10-3	TRBJ1-2	-	ASRTGTTDGYT
-	TRBV7-9	TRBJ1-2	few	ASSLDGLRHGYT
-	TRBV20-1	TRBJ1-1	few	SARDSNRANTEAF
-	TRBV7-6	TRBJ1-2	-	ASSLVPNNGYT
TRBD1	TRBV6-1	TRBJ1-1	-	ASSEYRGRLAF
-	TRBV7-2	TRBJ2-7	few	ASSTTSFSSYEQY
-	TRBV25-1	TRBJ1-2	-	ASSELGGGYGYT
-	TRBV4-3	TRBJ2-7	-	ASSQDLAGSPYEQY
-	TRBV9	TRBJ1-2	-	ASSVAGSNYGYT